This T cell receptor beta chain stems from a study of cytomegalovirus exposure and HLA in healthy donors. This CDR3 region has 20 residues. Germline lookup yields CDR1 SGHKS and CDR2 YYEKEE (reference sequence). V was trimmed by 1 base and J by 6 bases, leaving 28 bases between them. The study ran its PCR with 60 Vbeta and 13 Jbeta primers. Here immunoSEQ multiplex PCR was the method, and the copy in TCRdb shows in-frame clones only, minus some. The data show about 76,000 clones, roughly 70% seen once. The sequenced material came from PBMCs. The chain employs TRBV5-5 and TRBJ2-2; perhaps TRBD1 as D (6 bases). This clonotype was sampled from a man in his sixties in good health and CMV-seropositive. This chain's CDR3 is CASSLRGTTGPIITAGELFF. Here the CDR3 DNA reads TGTGCCAGCAGCTTGAGGGGGACAACCGGTCCTATCATAACGGCCGGGGAGCTGTTTTTT.